These T cell receptor beta chains were read from a single sample in a study of response to subunit inactivated influenza vaccine. A single record per CDR3 protein comes from TCRdb applying MiXCR to the RT-PCR reads. Altogether hundreds of thousands of distinct CDR3 sequences are present, 10% to 15% being singletons, with the ten largest covering roughly 10%. Sequencing used PBMCs from blood, obtained on the day of vaccination. The receptors were sampled from a man aged 50 to 60 who received an inactivated influenza vaccine. Both conserved end residues are part of each CDR3.

v_call: TRBV11-2; j_call: TRBJ2-2; cdr3_aa: CASSLESRGPGGSGELFF
v_call: TRBV18; j_call: TRBJ1-5; cdr3_aa: CASSPREDGPQHF
v_call: TRBV15; j_call: TRBJ2-7; cdr3_aa: CATSIQGYEQYF
v_call: TRBV7-2; j_call: TRBJ2-1; cdr3_aa: CASSSDRGSYNEQFF
v_call: TRBV7-2; j_call: TRBJ2-7; cdr3_aa: CASSLMGRLYEQYF
v_call: TRBV2; j_call: TRBJ1-6; cdr3_aa: CASSSGQGFSPLHF
v_call: TRBV28; j_call: TRBJ2-7; cdr3_aa: CASSSGVAGAREQYF
v_call: TRBV20-1; j_call: TRBJ1-5; cdr3_aa: CSARDQQDRVDQPQHF
v_call: TRBV20-1; j_call: TRBJ2-3; cdr3_aa: CSAIRLAGDTDTQYF
v_call: TRBV7-2; j_call: TRBJ1-3; cdr3_aa: CASNDRHSYSGNTIYF
v_call: TRBV10-3; j_call: TRBJ2-7; cdr3_aa: CATTDSPYEQYF
v_call: TRBV20-1; j_call: TRBJ2-3; cdr3_aa: CSASRDLKGTDTQYF
v_call: TRBV5-5; j_call: TRBJ1-4; cdr3_aa: CASSLEGSAGKLFF
v_call: TRBV27; j_call: TRBJ2-3; cdr3_aa: CASSFSGAVTDTQYF
v_call: TRBV12-3/TRBV12-4; j_call: TRBJ2-1; cdr3_aa: CASRDSGSYNEQFF
v_call: TRBV7-2; j_call: TRBJ2-2; cdr3_aa: CASSIGLAGFGGELFF
v_call: TRBV6-2/TRBV6-3; j_call: TRBJ1-2; cdr3_aa: CASSYLFRGYTF
v_call: TRBV6-2/TRBV6-3; j_call: TRBJ2-1; cdr3_aa: CASSRRDRPPSYNEQFF
v_call: TRBV20-1; j_call: TRBJ2-4; cdr3_aa: CSAPRPLLILAKNIQYF
v_call: TRBV6-5; j_call: TRBJ1-1; cdr3_aa: CASSYKENTEAFF
v_call: TRBV19; j_call: TRBJ2-1; cdr3_aa: CASSILKGQGASNEQFF
v_call: TRBV5-1; j_call: TRBJ2-3; cdr3_aa: CASSLMSSTDTQYF
v_call: TRBV28; j_call: TRBJ2-6; cdr3_aa: CASSLRQGAVPGANVLTF
v_call: TRBV6-1; j_call: TRBJ2-3; cdr3_aa: CASSRSSRTDTQYF
v_call: TRBV7-2; j_call: TRBJ1-5; cdr3_aa: CASSSRRTNQPQHF
v_call: TRBV7-3; j_call: TRBJ2-3; cdr3_aa: CASSPTGGRTDTQYF
v_call: TRBV20-1; j_call: TRBJ2-3; cdr3_aa: CSASLAGGIDTDTQYF
v_call: TRBV5-1; j_call: TRBJ1-4; cdr3_aa: CASSAGHVNEKLFF
v_call: TRBV28; j_call: TRBJ2-3; cdr3_aa: CASSLTSRGDTQYF
v_call: TRBV5-4; j_call: TRBJ2-2; cdr3_aa: CASSLASREGRLDTGELFF
v_call: TRBV20-1; j_call: TRBJ2-7; cdr3_aa: CSARSPARPGEQYF
v_call: TRBV29-1; j_call: TRBJ1-1; cdr3_aa: CSVVQQGENTEAFF